The sequence of this T cell receptor (beta chain) was determined in a study of blood T cells in healthy people across ages. General study results and limits: Older age coincided with a roughly linear decline in TCR beta diversity per million T cells.

Healthy Caucasians from Russia aged roughly 6 to 95 served as donors. The use of a sample-barcoded 5' primer and a J-beta primer mix characterized a second PCR of 7 to 11 cycles. Each cDNA molecule, via a template-switch adaptor with 12 random nucleotides, was tagged. Sequencing of every sample gave 3 million or more CDR3-containing paired-end reads. Via MiXCR, TCRdb re-called the 5' RACE reads, giving one row per CDR3 protein. Of under 2 million distinct CDR3 sequences in the sample, almost 35% were seen once. Points on this clonotype: Its matching antigen is unknown.

The TCR sequence derives from a woman aged 25-40 years in good health. The sequenced sample was blood.

The CDR3 reads CASSLGGKPRQETQYF. The CDR3, as DNA: TGTGCCAGCAGCTTGGGGGGTAAACCACGCCAAGAGACCCAGTACTTC. This chain uses TRBV5-6 with TRBJ2-5; no clear D gene. The germline CDR1 and CDR2 sequences are SGHDT and YYEEEE. This CDR3 contains 16 residues. V lost 0 bases to trimming and J lost 1 base, with 13 bases between them.